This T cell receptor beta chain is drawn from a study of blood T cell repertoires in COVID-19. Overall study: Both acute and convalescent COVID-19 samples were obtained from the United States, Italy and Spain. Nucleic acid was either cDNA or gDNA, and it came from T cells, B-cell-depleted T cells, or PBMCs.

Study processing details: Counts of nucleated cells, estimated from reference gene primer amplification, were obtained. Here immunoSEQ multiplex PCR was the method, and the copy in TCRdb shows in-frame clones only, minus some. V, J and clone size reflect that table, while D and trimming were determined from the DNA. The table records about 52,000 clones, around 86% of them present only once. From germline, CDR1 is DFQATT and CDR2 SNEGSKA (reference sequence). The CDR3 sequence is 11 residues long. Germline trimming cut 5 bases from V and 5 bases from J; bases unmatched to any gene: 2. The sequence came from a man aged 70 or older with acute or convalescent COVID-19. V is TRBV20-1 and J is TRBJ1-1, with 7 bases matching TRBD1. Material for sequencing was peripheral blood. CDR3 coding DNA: TGCAGTGCTTACAGGGGTACTGAAGCTTTCTTT. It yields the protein CSAYRGTEAFF.